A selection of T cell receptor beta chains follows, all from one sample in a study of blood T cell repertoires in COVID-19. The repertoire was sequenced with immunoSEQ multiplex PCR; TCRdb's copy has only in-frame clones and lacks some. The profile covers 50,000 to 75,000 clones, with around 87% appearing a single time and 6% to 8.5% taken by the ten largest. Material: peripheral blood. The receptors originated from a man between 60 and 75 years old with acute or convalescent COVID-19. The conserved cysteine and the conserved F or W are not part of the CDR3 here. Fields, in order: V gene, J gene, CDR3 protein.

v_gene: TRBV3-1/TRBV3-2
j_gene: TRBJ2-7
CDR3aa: ASSQEASGVYEQY

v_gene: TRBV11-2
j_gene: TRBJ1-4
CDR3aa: ASSSDRREKLF

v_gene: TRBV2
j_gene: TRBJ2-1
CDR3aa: ASILAGYNEQF

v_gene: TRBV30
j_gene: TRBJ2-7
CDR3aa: AWSVGDSYEQY

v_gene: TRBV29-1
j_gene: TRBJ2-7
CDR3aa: SVNAERGAGYEQY

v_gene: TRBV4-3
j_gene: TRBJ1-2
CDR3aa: ASSQDFGTGYGYT

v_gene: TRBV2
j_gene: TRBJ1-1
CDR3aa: ASSDPDRLEAF

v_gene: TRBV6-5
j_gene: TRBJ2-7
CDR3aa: ASSSGGGEQY

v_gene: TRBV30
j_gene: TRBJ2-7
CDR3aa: AWSVLFGQGYEQY

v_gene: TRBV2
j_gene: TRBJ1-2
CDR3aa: ASRQEHGYT

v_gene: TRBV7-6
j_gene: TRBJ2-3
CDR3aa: ASGQGAGTDTQY

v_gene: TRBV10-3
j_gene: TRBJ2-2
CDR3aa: AISEIQGGELF

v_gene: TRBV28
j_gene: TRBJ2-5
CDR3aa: ASSFLSGGEETQY

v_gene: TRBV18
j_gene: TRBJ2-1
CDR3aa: ASSLSGGSNNEQF

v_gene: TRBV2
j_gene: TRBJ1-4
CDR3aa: ASSVAGGLFNEKLF

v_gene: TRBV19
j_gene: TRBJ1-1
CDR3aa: ASSMKSGFSGNTEAF

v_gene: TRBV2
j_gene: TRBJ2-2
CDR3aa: ASRAVGELF

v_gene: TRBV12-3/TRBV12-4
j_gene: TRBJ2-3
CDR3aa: ASSLRDTQY

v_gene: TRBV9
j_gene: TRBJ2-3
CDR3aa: ASSVTGALRGVTDTQY

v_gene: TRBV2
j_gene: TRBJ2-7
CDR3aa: ASSVGTGGNEQY

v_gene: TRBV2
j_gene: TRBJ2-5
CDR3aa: ASSGVEKPQETQY

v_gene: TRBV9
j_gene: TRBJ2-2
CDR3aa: ASSVDAGQPNTGELF

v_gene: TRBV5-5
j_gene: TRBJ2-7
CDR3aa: ASSLGAGDPKTYEQY

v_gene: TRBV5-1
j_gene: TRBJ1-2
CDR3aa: ASSLATEIYGYT

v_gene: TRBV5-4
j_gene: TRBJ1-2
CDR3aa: ASSERSNYGYT

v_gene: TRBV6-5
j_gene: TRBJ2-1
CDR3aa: ASSSVGGPKNEQF

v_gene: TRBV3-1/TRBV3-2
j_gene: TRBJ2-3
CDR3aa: ASSQGPGTGGADTQY

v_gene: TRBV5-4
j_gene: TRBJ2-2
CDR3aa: ASSSGLITGELF

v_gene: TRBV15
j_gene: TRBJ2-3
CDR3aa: ATARGATDTQY

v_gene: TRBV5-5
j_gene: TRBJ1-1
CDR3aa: ASRQESNTEAF

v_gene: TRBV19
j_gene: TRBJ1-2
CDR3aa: ASSPAGERGYT

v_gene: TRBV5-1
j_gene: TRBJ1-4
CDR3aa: ASSNGQVTEKLF

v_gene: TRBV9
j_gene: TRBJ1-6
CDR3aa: ASSVDQGNSPLH

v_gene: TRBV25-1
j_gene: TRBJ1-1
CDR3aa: ASSPSGQSYTEAF

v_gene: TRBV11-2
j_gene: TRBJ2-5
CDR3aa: ASSLRGTQETQY

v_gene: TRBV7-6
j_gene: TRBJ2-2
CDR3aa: ASNLRSDRPGELF

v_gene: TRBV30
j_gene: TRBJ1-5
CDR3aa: AWNRQGNQPQH

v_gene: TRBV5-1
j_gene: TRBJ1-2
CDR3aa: ASSSLSGHSNYGYT

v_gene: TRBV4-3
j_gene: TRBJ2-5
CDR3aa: ASSQVLQGRETQY

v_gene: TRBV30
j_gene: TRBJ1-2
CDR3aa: AWSAPAVPGYT

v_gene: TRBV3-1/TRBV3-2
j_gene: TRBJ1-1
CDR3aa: ASSQESGIKAF

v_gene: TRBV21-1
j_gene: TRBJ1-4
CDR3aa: ASSEGQGEKLF

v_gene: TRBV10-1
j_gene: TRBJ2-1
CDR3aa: ASTGYNEQF

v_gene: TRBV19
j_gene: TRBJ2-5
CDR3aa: ASSRIPGQGVETQY

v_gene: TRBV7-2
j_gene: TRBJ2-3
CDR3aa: ASSRLPSTDTQY

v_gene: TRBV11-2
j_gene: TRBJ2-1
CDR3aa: ASSSRYEQF

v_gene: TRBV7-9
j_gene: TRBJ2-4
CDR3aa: ASSLFRTGSGIQY

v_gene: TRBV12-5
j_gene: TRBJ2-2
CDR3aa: ASGLGPPVWRAGTGELF

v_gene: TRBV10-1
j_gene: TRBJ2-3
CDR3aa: ASSDTGAVDTQY

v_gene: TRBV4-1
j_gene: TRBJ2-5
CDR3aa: ASSQSLKGGFQETQY

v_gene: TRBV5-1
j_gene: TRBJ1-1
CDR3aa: ASSVRDGGNTEAF

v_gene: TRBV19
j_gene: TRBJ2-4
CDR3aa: ASSIGLAGGLAKNIQY

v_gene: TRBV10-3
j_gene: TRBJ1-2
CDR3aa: AISSLSGRSDNYGYT

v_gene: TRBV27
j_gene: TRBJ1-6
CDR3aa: ASSFYSSNSPLH

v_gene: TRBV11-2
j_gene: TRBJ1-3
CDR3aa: ASSSDGTGLGNTIY